Below, 9 T cell receptor beta chains from the same sample are listed, as sequenced in a study of blood T cell repertoires in COVID-19. Some clones are missing from TCRdb's copy, which holds only in-frame ones; the method was immunoSEQ multiplex PCR. Of 100,000 to 150,000 clones in the sample, 60% to 85% were seen once. The sequenced material came from peripheral blood. The receptors stem from a man in his sixties or seventies with acute or convalescent COVID-19.

The chain employs TRBV6-5 and TRBJ2-2; D not resolved. V lost 5 bases and J lost 1, with 5 bases in between. The V gene's germline CDR1 is MNHEY and CDR2 SVGAGI. This CDR3 has 13 amino acids. In DNA form, the CDR3 reads TGTGCCAGCAGTCCGGGGAACACCGGGGAGCTGTTTTTT. Protein product: CASSPGNTGELFF.

The chain recombines TRBV5-1 with TRBJ1-5, with D perhaps TRBD1 (6 bases). V was shortened by 3 bases and J by 5 bases, with 15 bases between the two germline ends. CDR3 length equals 15 residues. Germline V gene sequence: CDR1 SGHRS, CDR2 YFSETQ. CDR3 coding DNA: TGCGCCAGCAGCTGGGCGGGGGCAGGAGATCAGCCCCAGCATTTT. Its protein is CASSWAGAGDQPQHF.

The V gene is TRBV5-6, the J gene TRBJ1-4; a weak D match, TRBD1 (6 bases). The CDR3 loop spans 13 amino acids. Germline CDR1 and CDR2: SGHDT and YYEEEE. V was pared by 5 bases and J by 8 bases, with 13 bases between. CDR3: CASRGGGYEKLFF. CDR3 nucleotide sequence: TGTGCCAGCAGAGGGGGTGGGTACGAAAAACTGTTTTTT. Based on the CDR3 plus reference TRBV5-6 and TRBJ1-4, the full variable domain is DAGVTQSPTHLIKTRGQQVTLRCSPKSGHDTVSWYQQALGQGPQFIFQYYEEEERQRGNFPDRFSGHQFPNYSSELNVNALLLGDSALYLCASRGGGYEKLFFGSGTQLSVL.

The chain is built from TRBV15 and TRBJ2-3, with 9 bases identical to TRBD2. The germline CDR1 and CDR2 sequences are LNHNV and YYDKDF (reference sequence). The CDR3 consists of 16 residues. Trimming cost V 4 bases and J 2 bases; bases outside gene matches: 7. CDR3 nucleotides: TGTGCCACCAGCAAGAGGGTAGCGGGGGCCACAGATACGCAGTATTTT. Amino acids: CATSKRVAGATDTQYF.

V usage is TRBV11-1 and J usage is TRBJ2-3; D remains unclear. Between the trimmed V and J ends, which lost 2 bases and 2 bases, there was a span of 8 bases. The CDR3 spans 14 residues. In germline, CDR1 is SGHAT, CDR2 FQDESV (reference sequence). The CDR3 sequence is CASSLMESTDTQYF. The DNA for the CDR3 is TGTGCCAGCAGCTTAATGGAGTCCACAGATACGCAGTATTTT.

The CDR3 sequence is CASSFDSGNYGYTF. The CDR3 DNA reads as TGTGCCAGCAGCTTCGATTCCGGTAACTATGGCTACACCTTC. The chain couples TRBV6-6 to TRBJ1-2; D unresolved. Germline loops: CDR1 MNHNY, CDR2 SVGAGI (reference sequence). This CDR3 is 14 amino acids long. Trimming removed 6 bases from V and 1 base from J, with 12 bases in between.

The chain is built from TRBV18 and TRBJ2-7; 12 positions match TRBD2. Trimming at V came to 1 base and at J to 2 bases, leaving 12 bases not matched to a gene. Germline V lookup: CDR1 KGHSH, CDR2 LQKENI. This CDR3 spans 19 amino acids. In DNA form, the CDR3 reads TGTGCCAGCTCACCACTGAGAGGGTTGACTAGCGGGGGTCCCTACGAGCAGTACTTC. It encodes CASSPLRGLTSGGPYEQYF. The full variable domain, its missing parts supplied by reference TRBV18 and TRBJ2-7, is NAGVMQNPRHLVRRRGQEARLRCSPMKGHSHVYWYRQLPEEGLKFMVYLQKENIIDESGMPKERFSAEFPKEGPSILRIQQVVRGDSAAYFCASSPLRGLTSGGPYEQYFGPGTRLTVT.

V gene TRBV6-4 combines with J gene TRBJ2-3; possible D gene TRBD2, 6 bases. The CDR3 totals 14 residues. The V gene lost 7 bases and the J gene lost 2 bases, with 13 bases spanning the gap. CDR1 and CDR2 (germline): MRHNA, SNTAGT. CDR3 nucleotide sequence: TGTGCCAGCAAGGAGGGGTGGACCACAGATACGCAGTATTTT. Its translation: CASKEGWTTDTQYF.

V usage is TRBV4-1 and J usage is TRBJ2-2; 9 nucleotides match TRBD2. Germline V CDR1 and CDR2: MGHRA, YSYEKL. V lost 6 bases, J lost 5 bases, and 7 bases stayed unmatched. This CDR3 contains 15 residues. The CDR3 DNA sequence: TGCGCCAGCAGAGAGCGGGGGGCGGTTACCGGGGAGCTGTTTTTT. As protein: CASRERGAVTGELFF.